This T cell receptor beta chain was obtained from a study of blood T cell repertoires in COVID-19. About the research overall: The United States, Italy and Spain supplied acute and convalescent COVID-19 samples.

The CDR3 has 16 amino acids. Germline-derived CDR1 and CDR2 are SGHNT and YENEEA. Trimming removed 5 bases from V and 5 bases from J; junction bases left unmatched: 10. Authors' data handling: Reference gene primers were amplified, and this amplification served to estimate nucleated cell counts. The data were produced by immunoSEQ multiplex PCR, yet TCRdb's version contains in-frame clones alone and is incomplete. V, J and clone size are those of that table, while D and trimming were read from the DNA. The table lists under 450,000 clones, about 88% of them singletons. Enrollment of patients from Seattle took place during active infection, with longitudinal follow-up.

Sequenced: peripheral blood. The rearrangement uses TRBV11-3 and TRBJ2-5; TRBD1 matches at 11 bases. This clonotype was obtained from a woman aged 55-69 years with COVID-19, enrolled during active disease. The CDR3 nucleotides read TGTGCCAGCAGCCCCGGGACAGGGGGTATGATGGAGACCCAGTACTTC. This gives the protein CASSPGTGGMMETQYF.